This T cell receptor (beta chain) was captured in a study of cytomegalovirus exposure and HLA in healthy donors. With 0 bases removed from V and 5 bases from J, the gap between germline ends came to 10 bases. The CDR3 spans 14 residues. Germline-derived CDR1 and CDR2 are KGHSH and LQKENI. The study ran its PCR with 60 Vbeta and 13 Jbeta primers. Here immunoSEQ multiplex PCR was the method, and the copy in TCRdb shows in-frame clones only, minus some. The table lists approximately 100,000 clones, 75% to 85% of them singletons, with approximately 11% in the top ten. The sample taken for sequencing was PBMCs. This clonotype was obtained from a man between 18 and 35 years old in good health and CMV-seropositive. The chain combines TRBV18 with TRBJ2-5, with TRBD2 as a possible D gene (5 bases). This CDR3 is CASSPPASLETQYF. The CDR3 nucleotides read TGTGCCAGCTCACCACCGGCTAGCCTGGAGACCCAGTACTTC.